This T cell receptor beta chain is drawn from a study of T-cell reconstitution after alpha-beta-depleted transplantation in children. Notes on the study in general: At around two months after transplant, the alpha-beta T cells were reportedly derived from several hundred expanded clones that came from non-depleted graft cells. Most T-cell counts and diversity one year after the transplant came from T cells that were newly produced.

A note on this clonotype: Its antigen is as yet unknown.

The TCRbeta library incorporated unique molecular identifiers. TCRdb independently ran MiXCR on the PCR reads; one entry per CDR3 protein. The repertoire holds hundreds of thousands of distinct CDR3 sequences, around 15% seen once, with roughly 40% in the top ten. This specimen was PBMCs, mostly from graft donor cells, taken 360 days after TCRalphabeta/CD19-depleted stem cell transplant. The TCR comes from a male patient between 2 and 15 years old who had a stem cell transplant for acute lymphoblastic leukemia, so the T cells may come from the graft donor.

The CDR3 loop is CASRRSGNTIYF. CDR3 coding DNA: TGTGCCAGCAGGCGCTCTGGAAACACCATATATTTT. The V and J genes are TRBV7-9 and TRBJ1-3; D call uncertain. The V gene's germline CDR1 is SEHNR and CDR2 FQNEAQ (reference sequence). This CDR3 contains 12 residues. Trimming left V 6 bases short and J 0 bases short, with 3 bases between.